The present entry profiles one T cell receptor beta chain with its context. No antigen is known for it. CD4+ T cells that had been cultured provided DNA sequenced with the Oncomine TCR Beta short-read assay. TCRdb recomputed calls from the PCR reads with MiXCR, one row per CDR3 protein. The top ten clones hold around 4.1% of a sample with fewer than 30,000 distinct CDR3 sequences, about two fifths of them seen once. Time point denoted: late sampling 161 to 241 days after vaccination in a few convalescent patients. Treatment specified: approximately nine-day PBMC culture with coronavirus spike peptide pools or control peptides (ViraFEST assay). This sample was included in a study of vaccination and CD4 T cells after COVID-19. The CDR3 covers 15 residues. CDR1 LNHDA and CDR2 SQIVND come from the germline V gene (reference sequence). Trimming pared 11 bases from V and 6 bases from J, leaving 25 bases between.

This clonotype was obtained from a human donor who had recovered from COVID-19. This sequence joins TRBV19 and TRBJ1-2, with D tentatively TRBD1 (5 bases). Sequencing was performed on CD4+ T cells from blood, cultured in vitro, taken about 7 months after SARS-CoV-2 vaccination. CDR3 bases: TGTGCCTCAAAGGGCAGGGCAGAAACTAAGGATGGCTACACCTTC. It codes for CASKGRAETKDGYTF.